Below, 27 T cell receptor beta chains from the same sample are listed, as sequenced in a study of T-cell reconstitution after alpha-beta-depleted transplantation in children. Unique molecular identifiers were used in preparing the TCRbeta library. TCRdb re-analysed the PCR reads in MiXCR, keeping a single row per CDR3 protein. The sample has some 120,000 distinct CDR3 sequences; over 9% are singletons. Sequences were derived from PBMCs, sampled before TCRalphabeta/CD19-depleted stem cell transplant. All receptors derive from a boy under 10 years old with acute lymphoblastic leukemia, due to receive a stem cell transplant.

The rearrangement uses TRBV6-1 and TRBJ1-2; weak D call: TRBD1 (6 bases). The CDR3 consists of 14 residues. Germline CDR1 is MNHNS and CDR2 is SASEGT. The ends were cut back, 8 bases at V and 7 bases at J, with 20 bases in the middle. The CDR3 loop reads CASGRRQAPSGYTF. The CDR3 bases are TGTGCCAGCGGAAGACGACAGGCTCCGAGTGGCTACACCTTC.

J is TRBJ1-6 and V is TRBV6-2 or TRBV6-3; 9 bases are a match to TRBD1. The CDR3 contains 15 residues. V trimming: 8 bases; J trimming: 9 bases; junction bases outside the gene matches: 11. Germline assignment: CDR1 MNHEY and CDR2 SVGEGT. This CDR3 is CASAYPGTGTSPLHF. The CDR3 DNA reads TGTGCCAGCGCCTACCCTGGGACAGGGACTTCACCCCTCCACTTT.

This clonotype was seen a handful of times. At one boundary the junction diverges from the germline segment, which might be a read error. J is TRBJ2-5 and V is TRBV7-7; TRBD1 matches 11 bases. CDR1 and CDR2 (germline): SSHAT, FNYEAQ (reference sequence). The CDR3 spans 17 residues. As DNA, the CDR3 is TGTGCTAGCAGCCCCGGACAGGGGGCACCGACTCGAGAGACCCAGTACTTC. It yields the protein CASSPGQGAPTRETQYF. Looking up the rest from reference TRBV7-7 and TRBJ2-5 gives the full variable domain: GAGVSQSPRYKVTKRGQDVTLRCDPISSHATLYWYQQALGQGPEFLTYFNYEAQPDKSGLPSDRFSAERPEGSISTLTIQRTEQRDSAMYRCASSPGQGAPTRETQYFGPGTRLLVL.

This clonotype showed up many times. V is TRBV5-1 and J is TRBJ2-7, with 7 bases aligning to TRBD1. This CDR3 region has 17 residues. V was pared by 4 bases and J by 7 bases, with 20 bases of the junction left unmatched. Germline V gene data show CDR1 as SGHRS and CDR2 as YFSETQ. CDR3 loop: CASSPLLTTGNSPEQYF. Here the CDR3 DNA reads TGCGCCAGCAGCCCCCTCCTGACGACAGGGAATTCCCCTGAGCAGTACTTC.

This clonotype was counted only a few times. The gene calls are TRBV20-1 and TRBJ1-2, with 7 bases matching TRBD1. Germline V gene lookup returns CDR1 DFQATT and CDR2 SNEGSKA (reference sequence). V shed 1 base, J shed 4 bases, and the junction held 15 bases outside the gene matches. CDR3 length: 17 amino acids. CDR3 coding DNA: TGCAGTGCTAGAGCTCTCCAGGGGGGGGCGACTTCCTATGGCTACACCTTC. It encodes CSARALQGGATSYGYTF.

This clonotype has only a few counts. This chain connects TRBV6-1 to TRBJ2-1; D gene uncertain. CDR3 length: 15 residues. Trimming cost V 7 bases and J 4 bases, with 17 bases left between them. Looked up from germline, CDR1 is MNHNS and CDR2 is SASEGT. For the CDR3, the DNA is TGTGCCAGCAAGGGCCCCCGGGTGGGGTACAATGAGCAGTTCTTC. Its protein is CASKGPRVGYNEQFF.

This clonotype has a handful of counts. In DNA form, the CDR3 reads TGTGCCAGCAGTGTAACAGGTGACACAGATACGCAGTATTTT. Its protein product is CASSVTGDTDTQYF. This chain uses TRBV25-1 with TRBJ2-3; perhaps TRBD1 as D (5 bases). The CDR3 sequence is 14 residues long. Germline assignment: CDR1 MGHDK and CDR2 SYGVNS. V lost 4 bases and J 2 bases, leaving 10 bases between the germline ends. The variable domain in full, with the rest retrieved from reference TRBV25-1 and TRBJ2-3, is EADIYQTPRYLVIGTGKKITLECSQTMGHDKMYWYQQDPGMELHLIHYSYGVNSTEKGDLSSESTVSRIRTEHFPLTLESARPSHTSQYLCASSVTGDTDTQYFGPGTRLTVL.

The chain joins TRBV10-2 to TRBJ2-7; D gene ambiguous. CDR3 size: 15 residues. V lost 3 bases to trimming and J lost 0 bases, with 12 bases between them. The germline gives CDR1 WSHSY, CDR2 SAAADI. CDR3 sequence reads: CASSDPAGPSYEQYF. The CDR3, as DNA: TGCGCCAGCAGTGATCCGGCAGGCCCCTCCTACGAGCAGTACTTC.

This chain uses TRBV27 with TRBJ2-7; D gene ambiguous. The V end was cut by 6 bases, the J end by 3 bases, with 6 bases between. In germline, CDR1 is MNHEY, CDR2 SMNVEV (reference sequence). The CDR3 sequence is 11 residues long. The CDR3 nucleotides read TGTGCCAGCAGCTCTTACTACGAGCAGTACTTC. Its translation is CASSSYYEQYF.

In its sample, this clonotype was seen a few times. The chain links TRBV7-6 to TRBJ2-7; 7 positions agree with TRBD2. Germline values: CDR1 SGHVS, CDR2 FNYEAQ. With V trimmed by 2 bases and J by 2 bases, 6 bases remained unmatched. The CDR3 runs to 15 residues. The CDR3 sequence is CASSLRAGFPYEQYF. CDR3 DNA: TGTGCCAGCAGCTTAAGAGCGGGATTTCCCTACGAGCAGTACTTC.

V usage is TRBV14 and J usage is TRBJ2-7, with unresolved D. The V gene's germline CDR1 is SGHDN and CDR2 FVKESK. The CDR3 runs 13 residues. Deletions cut 0 bases from V and 6 bases from J, with 9 bases between. CDR3 coding DNA: TGTGCCAGCAGCCAAGATCTTGGAAGCGAGCAGTACTTC. It yields the protein CASSQDLGSEQYF.

This clonotype came up a few times. The CDR3: CASSLPGENEQFF. CDR3 nucleotide sequence: TGCGCCAGCAGCTTGCCAGGGGAAAACGAGCAGTTCTTC. The gene calls are TRBV5-1 and TRBJ2-7; possible D gene TRBD1, 6 bases. The J call could be wrong; TRBJ2-1 is a better fit for the DNA end. Germline V gene sequence: CDR1 SGHRS, CDR2 YFSETQ. The CDR3 loop spans 13 amino acids.

V and J are TRBV5-1 and TRBJ2-5, with 9 nucleotides matching TRBD2. With V trimmed by 5 bases and J by 3 bases, 5 bases remained unmatched. CDR1 and CDR2 from the germline V gene are SGHRS and YFSETQ. CDR3 length: 14 amino acids. Written as DNA, the CDR3 is TGCGCCAGCAGAATGGCGGGAGGGGAAGAGACCCAGTACTTC. This encodes CASRMAGGEETQYF.

The sample holds a few counts of this clonotype. V is TRBV10-3 and J is TRBJ1-1; D is unresolved. The CDR3 extends over 12 amino acids. V lost 4 bases and J lost 0, with 3 bases in between. The germline CDR1 and CDR2 sequences are ENHRY and SYGVKD. The CDR3 coding sequence is TGTGCCATCAGTGGAGTGAACACTGAAGCTTTCTTT. Its protein is CAISGVNTEAFF.

This clonotype was found many times. The V gene is TRBV5-5, the J gene TRBJ2-7, with a tentative D call TRBD2 (5 bases). The CDR3 has 13 amino acids. V lost 6 bases, J lost 4 bases, and 14 bases lay in between. CDR1 and CDR2 from the germline V gene are SGHKS and YYEKEE (reference sequence). DNA of the CDR3: TGTGCCAGCAAAGGACTCTACAATTACGAGCAGTACTTC. It encodes CASKGLYNYEQYF. Combining the CDR3 with reference TRBV5-5 and TRBJ2-7 gives the whole variable domain DAGVTQSPTHLIKTRGQQVTLRCSPISGHKSVSWYQQVLGQGPQFIFQYYEKEERGRGNFPDRFSARQFPNYSSELNVNALLLGDSALYLCASKGLYNYEQYFGPGTRLTVT.

DNA of the CDR3: TGTGCCAGCACTTCTACCATGGATACGCAGTATTTT. Encoded protein: CASTSTMDTQYF. The chain joins TRBV6-5 to TRBJ2-3, with D uncertain. Germline CDR1 is MNHEY and CDR2 is SVGAGI. This CDR3 contains 12 residues. V gave up 7 bases and J gave up 6 bases, with 11 bases separating them.

This clonotype was recorded a few times. This rearrangement joins TRBV9 to TRBJ2-7; 9 nucleotides line up with TRBD1. V was pared by 1 base and J by 1 base, with 9 bases of the junction left unmatched. This CDR3 is built from 17 residues. Germline CDR1 is SGDLS and CDR2 is YYNGEE. The CDR3 DNA sequence: TGTGCCAGCAGCGTAAGACAGTGGGGACAGGGTTCCTACGAGCAGTACTTC. This translates into CASSVRQWGQGSYEQYF.

This clonotype occurred many times. The rearrangement joins TRBV5-5 to TRBJ2-1; 15 bases match TRBD2. Germline CDR1 is SGHKS and CDR2 is YYEKEE (reference sequence). The CDR3 consists of 16 residues. Unmatched junction bases numbered 9, after V lost 4 bases and J lost 10 bases. CDR3 in amino acids: CASSRGLAGGQTEQFF. Written as DNA, the CDR3 is TGTGCCAGCAGCAGGGGACTAGCGGGAGGCCAAACGGAGCAGTTCTTC. The full variable domain, with the rest looked up from reference TRBV5-5 and TRBJ2-1, is DAGVTQSPTHLIKTRGQQVTLRCSPISGHKSVSWYQQVLGQGPQFIFQYYEKEERGRGNFPDRFSARQFPNYSSELNVNALLLGDSALYLCASSRGLAGGQTEQFFGPGTRLTVL.

This clonotype was seen repeatedly, ten times or more. One junction end disagrees with the germline gene, perhaps due to a read error. V usage is TRBV12-3 or TRBV12-4 and J usage is TRBJ2-7, with 11 bases that match TRBD2. CDR3 length equals 14 residues. As DNA, the CDR3 is TGTGCCAGCAGGTTAGCGGGAGGGCCGTGGGAGCAGTACTTC. Its translation is CASRLAGGPWEQYF.

This clonotype was seen at least ten times. The chain combines TRBV27 with TRBJ2-7; TRBD2 agrees at 11 bases. The CDR3 sequence is 14 residues long. CDR1 is MNHEY, CDR2 SMNVEV, per germline (reference sequence). Trimming removed 10 bases from V and 7 bases from J; junction bases left unmatched: 12. The CDR3 loop is CATSEGGLAEEQYF. DNA for the CDR3: TGTGCCACCTCCGAAGGGGGACTAGCGGAAGAGCAGTACTTC.

The CDR3 loop is CASSQGVQGYGANVLTF. Here the CDR3 DNA reads TGTGCCAGCAGCCAAGGTGTACAGGGATATGGGGCCAACGTCCTGACTTTC. The chain uses TRBV14 and TRBJ2-6; weak D call: TRBD1 (6 bases). This CDR3 has 17 amino acids. The V end lost 1 base, the J end lost 3 bases, and 13 bases lay between the germline ends. CDR1 and CDR2 (germline): SGHDN, FVKESK.

This clonotype occurred a few times. This rearrangement joins TRBV24-1 to TRBJ2-1, with TRBD2 matching 8 bases. This CDR3 has 13 residues. Per the germline V gene, CDR1 is KGHDR and CDR2 is SFDVKD. CDR3 loop: CALLADSYNEQFF. Written as DNA, the CDR3 is TGTGCTCTACTAGCGGACTCCTACAATGAGCAGTTCTTC.

V and J are TRBV12-3 or TRBV12-4 and TRBJ1-1; D not resolved. This CDR3 region has 13 residues. Between the trimmed V and J ends, which lost 6 bases and 0 bases, there was a span of 8 bases. CDR3 sequence: CASSRRMNTEAFF. The CDR3 DNA is TGTGCCAGCAGCCGCAGAATGAACACTGAAGCTTTCTTT.

The chain has TRBV7-2 and TRBJ2-7; TRBD1 is a possible D gene (6 bases). Germline V gene data show CDR1 as SGHTA and CDR2 as FQGNSA. The CDR3 spans 15 residues. V lost 0 bases and J lost 5, with 14 bases in between. CDR3 nucleotide sequence: TGTGCCAGCAGCTTAGCGGGGCAGGGGACCAACGAGCAGTACTTC. Its translation is CASSLAGQGTNEQYF.

This clonotype was observed a handful of times. The chain has TRBV4-1 and TRBJ2-1; D uncertain. Germline V gene data show CDR1 as MGHRA and CDR2 as YSYEKL. Trimming left V 1 base short and J 7 bases short, with 8 bases between. The CDR3 runs to 13 residues. The CDR3 spells CASSQVSRNEQFF. CDR3 DNA: TGCGCCAGCAGCCAAGTATCGCGGAATGAGCAGTTCTTC.

The table lists this clonotype with a few counts. V gene TRBV5-6 combines with J gene TRBJ2-5; D is possibly TRBD2 (5 bases). CDR3 length equals 14 residues. Per the germline V gene, CDR1 is SGHDT and CDR2 is YYEEEE. The V end was cut by 0 bases, the J end by 7 bases, with 13 bases between. The CDR3 DNA reads TGTGCCAGCAGCTTGGCCAGCGGTTCCGGGACCCAGTACTTC. This encodes CASSLASGSGTQYF.

The V and J genes are TRBV2 and TRBJ1-2, with D perhaps TRBD1 (6 bases). The V and J ends lost 7 bases and 4 bases respectively, with 13 bases between them. This CDR3 is built from 13 residues. CDR1 is SNHLY, CDR2 FYNNEI, per germline. CDR3 sequence: CASTQGYSYGYTF. The CDR3 bases are TGTGCCAGCACACAGGGTTACTCCTATGGCTACACCTTC. The full variable domain, with the rest looked up from reference TRBV2 and TRBJ1-2, is EPEVTQTPSHQVTQMGQEVILRCVPISNHLYFYWYRQILGQKVEFLVSFYNNEISEKSEIFDDQFSVERPDGSNFTLKIRSTKLEDSAMYFCASTQGYSYGYTFGSGTRLTVV.